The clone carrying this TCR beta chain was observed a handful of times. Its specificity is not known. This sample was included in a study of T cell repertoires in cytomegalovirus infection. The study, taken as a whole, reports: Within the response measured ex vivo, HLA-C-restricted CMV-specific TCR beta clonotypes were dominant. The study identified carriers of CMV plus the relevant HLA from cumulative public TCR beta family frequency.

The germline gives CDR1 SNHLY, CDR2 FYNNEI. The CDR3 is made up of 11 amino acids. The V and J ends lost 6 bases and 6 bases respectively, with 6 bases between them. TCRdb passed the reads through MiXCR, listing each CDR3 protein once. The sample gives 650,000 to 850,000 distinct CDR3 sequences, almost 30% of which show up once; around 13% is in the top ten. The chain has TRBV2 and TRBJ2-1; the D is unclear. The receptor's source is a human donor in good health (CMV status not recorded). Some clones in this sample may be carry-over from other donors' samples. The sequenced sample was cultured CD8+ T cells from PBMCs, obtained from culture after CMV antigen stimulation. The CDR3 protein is CASRGSNEQFF. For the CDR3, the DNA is TGTGCCAGCAGGGGCAGCAATGAGCAGTTCTTC.